This T cell receptor (beta chain) was found in a study of shared clonotypes between healthy human individuals. General study results and limits: The four-donor shared clonotypes exceeded non-shared clonotypes in generation probability, with non-shared ones scoring lower. Researchers found naive subsets generally carried larger estimated richness than memory subsets. Across a handful of donors, naive CD4 shared roughly 5%, naive CD8 3% to 3.5%, memory CD4 about 2.5%, memory CD8 around 0.42%.

TCRdb keeps only in-frame clones here, not all; method: immunoSEQ multiplex PCR. This table has a few hundred thousand clones, 90% to 97% appearing once. The germline CDR1 and CDR2 sequences are SEHNR and FQNEAQ (reference sequence). The length of the CDR3 is 14 residues. V was clipped by 5 bases and J by 0 bases, with 10 bases between them. Comment on this clone: Its antigen is undetermined.

This clonotype was sampled from a man aged 30-40 years in good health. The chain combines TRBV7-9 with TRBJ1-1, with a tentative D call TRBD1 (6 bases). Sequencing was performed on memory CD8+ T cells sorted from blood. Specified subset: CD45RO+ cells pooled with CCR7-negative TemRA cells. The CDR3: CASSPQGMNTEAFF. The CDR3 region has the DNA TGTGCCAGCAGCCCACAGGGAATGAACACTGAAGCTTTCTTT. The whole variable domain, remainder taken from reference TRBV7-9 and TRBJ1-1, is DTGVSQNPRHKITKRGQNVTFRCDPISEHNRLYWYRQTLGQGPEFLTYFQNEAQLEKSRLLSDRFSAERPKGSFSTLEIQRTEQGDSAMYLCASSPQGMNTEAFFGQGTRLTVV.